This is a list of T cell receptor beta chains from one sample in a study of cytomegalovirus exposure and HLA in healthy donors. Measured with immunoSEQ multiplex PCR; TCRdb has only the in-frame clones, and not every one. Of more than 85,000 clones listed, roughly 80% are singletons. The sample was PBMCs. Source of these receptors: a middle-aged woman in good health and CMV-seropositive. Both conserved end residues are part of each CDR3. Expanded clones get a size class; other rows say once, few or many, or leave the size out.

abundance	v_gene	j_gene	CDR3aa
few	TRBV7-2	TRBJ1-4	CASSPSREEKLFF
NA	TRBV9	TRBJ2-5	CASSVRGQETQYF
NA	TRBV9	TRBJ2-1	CASSVVSGGRGNYNEQFF
NA	TRBV6-5	TRBJ2-5	CASSMTERETQYF
NA	TRBV13	TRBJ2-5	CASSKSGGWETQYF
NA	TRBV2	TRBJ2-5	CASSSDGGGEETQYF
NA	TRBV9	TRBJ2-7	CASSVSGTTSYEQYF
NA	TRBV11-3	TRBJ1-6	CASGRGDNSPLHF
NA	TRBV28	TRBJ2-1	CASRSTSGTVYEQFF
NA	TRBV6-5	TRBJ2-7	CASSYGTGGYEQYF
NA	TRBV20-1	TRBJ1-1	CSARKQGRDFF
NA	TRBV4-3	TRBJ1-1	CASSQREVSWSEAFF
NA	TRBV5-1	TRBJ2-2	CASSPGTANTGELFF
few	TRBV4-1	TRBJ1-5	CASSQLQGNQPQHF
once	TRBV10-2	TRBJ2-7	CASTRDRGQGEQYF
NA	TRBV7-9	TRBJ1-2	CASSLAGGGYTF
NA	TRBV28	TRBJ2-5	CASSFQGAREQYF